This T cell receptor beta chain was captured by sequencing in a study of blood T cell repertoires in COVID-19 (dated by TCRdb to about 2020). Background on the whole study: Collaborator samples came from the United States, Italy and Spain and covered acute and convalescent phases of COVID-19. The material from the prospective study consisted of cDNA or gDNA derived from T cells, B-cell-depleted T cells, or PBMCs. The dataset comprised deeply sampled blood TCRbeta repertoires from subjects exposed to, actively infected with, or recovered from COVID-19. The repertoires were made available in a free public database intended to serve as a resource for research on the immune response to SARS-CoV-2. The samples were drawn from the first 160 participants of the ongoing ImmuneRACE study and from 1,254 subjects provided by 6 global collaborators. Nearly every sample came with metadata listing a de-identified subject ID, COVID-19 status, age in years and sex. Where available, HLA class I and class II types were taken from metadata supplied by the sample provider and were not determined by assay-based typing.

Whole blood was collected in K2EDTA tubes by collaborating institutions according to the institutions' own protocols. For TCRbeta analysis, collaborators shipped samples in one of three forms: frozen whole blood, isolated PBMCs, or DNA extracted from either of those sample types. The full study reports these points: The amount of clinical and demographic metadata varied by source and participant and was provided uncurated.

A remark on this clone: There is no known antigen for this receptor. No base quality values were provided; no much bigger clone lies one nucleotide off.

V is pared back by 2 bases and J by 3 bases, with 11 bases lying between the germline termini. Based on the germline V gene, the CDR1 and CDR2 sequences are ENHRY and SYGVKD. The CDR3 runs 14 amino acids, cysteine and phenylalanine included. Just the 42-base CDR3 DNA is kept, in frame starting at base 1. The immunoSEQ Assay, a bias-controlled multiplex PCR, was used to amplify TCRbeta CDR3 regions from genomic DNA. The study's own analysis went as follows. The number of nucleated cells in each sample was estimated by amplification of reference gene primers within the assay. Sequence reads were collapsed and filtered to measure the absolute abundance of every unique TCRbeta CDR3 rearrangement. For each sample, productive Simpson clonality was calculated by taking the square root of Simpson's diversity index across productive rearrangements. TCRdb took this table from immuneACCESS and kept in-frame rearrangements with V and J called. Such tables lack part of the clones; where checked against another copy, unresolved V genes explain under half of the gap, and the rest is unexplained. V and J calls and clone size follow that table, whereas D and trimming were derived from the DNA. For this sample the table gives approximately 210,000 clones, of which around 85% were detected only once. The ten largest account for 0.72% of the sample.

The clonotype comes from a man aged 40-55 years with acute or convalescent COVID-19. The rearrangement joined TRBV10-3 to TRBJ2-7, and perhaps TRBD2 as D gene, on 7 matching bases. Sequencing was performed on peripheral blood. The CDR3 here reads CAISEGGGIYEQYF. The bases are TGTGCCATCAGTGAGGGGGGGGGCATCTACGAGCAGTACTTC.